The next 32 T cell receptor beta chains were all read from a single sample in a study of cytomegalovirus exposure and HLA in healthy donors. With 60 Vbeta and 13 Jbeta primers, the PCR was carried out. The protocol was immunoSEQ multiplex PCR, while the TCRdb copy is restricted to in-frame clones and leaves out a portion. Altogether 87,000 or so clones are present, roughly three quarters being singletons, with the ten largest covering roughly 5%. The sequencing input was PBMCs. These receptors were obtained from a woman aged 40 to 50 in good health and CMV-seronegative.

This chain joins TRBV5-1 and TRBJ1-4, with D possibly matching TRBD1 (5 bases). The germline gives CDR1 SGHRS, CDR2 YFSETQ. Trimming stripped 0 bases from V and 3 bases from J, with 9 bases between. CDR3 length equals 15 residues. The CDR3 here is CASSLDRPANEKLFF. CDR3 coding DNA: TGCGCCAGCAGCTTGGACAGGCCGGCTAATGAAAAACTGTTTTTT.

The V and J genes are TRBV7-9 and TRBJ2-7; possibly TRBD2 for D (6 bases). The CDR3 sequence is 14 residues long. Germline CDR1 is SEHNR and CDR2 is FQNEAQ (reference sequence). With 4 bases removed from V and 6 bases from J, the gap between germline ends came to 16 bases. CDR3: CASSYRDSGAEQYF. The CDR3 DNA is TGTGCCAGCAGCTACCGGGACTCCGGGGCCGAGCAGTACTTC.

This clone was found a few times. This chain joins TRBV6-1 and TRBJ2-3; perhaps TRBD2 as D (6 bases). Trimming removed 10 bases from V and 2 bases from J, with 16 bases in between. CDR1 and CDR2 from the germline V gene are MNHNS and SASEGT. The CDR3 runs 14 residues. The CDR3: CANRLGINTDTQYF. CDR3 coding DNA: TGTGCCAATCGACTAGGCATAAACACAGATACGCAGTATTTT.

The J gene is TRBJ2-7, the V gene TRBV6-5; a weak D match, TRBD2 (5 bases). Per germline, CDR1 MNHEY and CDR2 SVGAGI. The CDR3 length is 13 residues. Trimming took 6 bases from V and 0 from J, leaving 9 bases between them. CDR3 in DNA: TGTGCCAGCAGGGGAGAAAACTCCTACGAGCAGTACTTC. It specifies CASRGENSYEQYF.

This clone was picked up a small number of times. This chain uses TRBV7-2 with TRBJ1-2; TRBD1 agrees at 10 bases. The CDR3 extends over 19 amino acids. V shed 1 base and J 2 bases; nucleotides not matched to a gene: 13. Germline CDR1 SGHTA, CDR2 FQGNSA. As DNA, the CDR3 is TGTGCCAGCAGCTTAGGACGTCGTGGGACAGGGGACACCAACTATGGCTACACCTTC. Its translation: CASSLGRRGTGDTNYGYTF. Full variable domain (missing parts from reference TRBV7-2 and TRBJ1-2): GAGVSQSPSNKVTEKGKDVELRCDPISGHTALYWYRQSLGQGLEFLIYFQGNSAPDKSGLPSDRFSAERTGGSVSTLTIQRTQQEDSAVYLCASSLGRRGTGDTNYGYTFGSGTRLTVV.

The chain couples TRBV4-1 to TRBJ2-3, with D hard to call. V was clipped by 4 bases and J by 4 bases, with 12 bases between them. The length of the CDR3 is 14 residues. Germline V gives CDR1 MGHRA, CDR2 YSYEKL. CDR3 sequence reads: CASSPAGSPDTQYF. The CDR3 coding sequence is TGCGCCAGCAGCCCAGCCGGGTCGCCAGATACGCAGTATTTT.

The chain's CDR3 is CASSTGVRANVLTF. CDR3 coding DNA: TGTGCCAGCAGTACAGGGGTTAGGGCCAACGTCCTGACTTTC. This chain links TRBV6-5 with TRBJ2-6, with 7 bases identical to TRBD1. Trimming at V came to 5 bases and at J to 5 bases, leaving 3 bases not matched to a gene. Germline V gene sequence: CDR1 MNHEY, CDR2 SVGAGI. The CDR3 length is 14 residues.

This clone was seen a handful of times. The V and J genes are TRBV6-5 and TRBJ1-1; a possible D gene is TRBD1 (6 bases). V shed 5 bases and J shed 4 bases, with 8 bases lying between them. CDR1 is MNHEY and CDR2 is SVGAGI in the germline V gene. This CDR3 spans 12 amino acids. The CDR3 reads CASSTGITEAFF. The CDR3 region has the DNA TGTGCCAGCAGTACAGGGATCACTGAAGCTTTCTTT.

V usage is TRBV27 and J usage is TRBJ1-2, with TRBD1 identical over 10 bases. Germline-derived CDR1 and CDR2 are MNHEY and SMNVEV (reference sequence). The junction had 19 bases not matched to a gene; V was cut back by 8 bases and J by 4 bases. The CDR3 spans 18 residues. CDR3 region: CASAHRRDRGPSSYGYTF. For the CDR3, the DNA is TGTGCCAGCGCACACCGCCGGGACAGGGGCCCGTCTAGCTATGGCTACACCTTC.

This clone is a singleton in its sample. The rearrangement links TRBV19 to TRBJ1-5; tentative D call: TRBD1 (6 bases). V was clipped by 5 bases and J by 0 bases, with 11 bases between them. Germline assignment: CDR1 LNHDA and CDR2 SQIVND (reference sequence). This CDR3 has 15 amino acids. The CDR3 loop reads CASSAGQTSNQPQHF. The CDR3 coding sequence is TGTGCCAGTAGTGCCGGACAGACTAGCAATCAGCCCCAGCATTTT.

The V and J genes are TRBV15 and TRBJ1-4, with TRBD1 identical over 8 bases. This CDR3 is 16 amino acids long. V dropped 3 bases and J dropped 4; count of bases not matched to a gene: 7. The V gene's germline CDR1 is LNHNV and CDR2 YYDKDF (reference sequence). This CDR3 reads CATSRTLTGVNEKLFF. The CDR3 bases are TGTGCCACCAGCAGGACCTTGACAGGGGTTAATGAAAAACTGTTTTTT.

The chain is built from TRBV25-1 and TRBJ2-3; D not resolved. In germline, CDR1 is MGHDK, CDR2 SYGVNS. Trimming took 3 bases from V and 2 from J, leaving 9 bases between them. The CDR3 spans 14 residues. The chain's CDR3 is CASSDSGYTDTQYF. DNA for the CDR3: TGTGCCAGCAGTGATTCGGGTTACACAGATACGCAGTATTTT.

The rearrangement uses TRBV5-1 and TRBJ2-7; no definite D call. Germline V CDR1 and CDR2: SGHRS, YFSETQ. CDR3 length equals 13 residues. V gave up 3 bases and J gave up 6 bases, with 13 bases separating them. The DNA for the CDR3 is TGCGCCAGCAGCTCCGGCGAGGTAGGCGAGCAGTACTTC. It codes for CASSSGEVGEQYF.

This clone rates as medium-sized. The rearrangement joins TRBV4-3 to TRBJ1-3, with a possible D match to TRBD1 (6 bases). V lost 1 base to trimming and J lost 4 bases, with 11 bases between them. The CDR3 is made up of 15 amino acids. Germline CDR1 is LGHNA and CDR2 is YSLEER. The CDR3 coding sequence is TGCGCCAGCAGCCAAGGCTTGGGACAAGGAAACACCATATATTTT. It specifies CASSQGLGQGNTIYF.

This rearrangement joins TRBV7-9 to TRBJ2-1, with D possibly being TRBD2 (5 bases). Trimming removed 0 bases at V and 10 bases at J, with 10 bases between. Germline V lookup: CDR1 SEHNR, CDR2 FQNEAQ (reference sequence). The length of the CDR3 is 13 residues. The CDR3 nucleotides are TGTGCCAGCAGCTTAGCTAGGCTAGCCGAGCAGTTCTTC. This sequence encodes CASSLARLAEQFF. Looking up the rest from reference TRBV7-9 and TRBJ2-1 gives the full variable domain: DTGVSQNPRHKITKRGQNVTFRCDPISEHNRLYWYRQTLGQGPEFLTYFQNEAQLEKSRLLSDRFSAERPKGSFSTLEIQRTEQGDSAMYLCASSLARLAEQFFGPGTRLTVL.

The chain carries TRBV7-3 and TRBJ2-1; 10 positions agree with TRBD2. This CDR3 region has 17 residues. J gave up 3 bases and V 1 base, and 6 bases lay outside the gene matches. From germline, CDR1 is SGHTA and CDR2 FQGTGA. Here the CDR3 reads CASSLMGVAGGYNEQFF. In DNA form, the CDR3 reads TGTGCCAGCAGCTTAATGGGGGTAGCGGGGGGCTACAATGAGCAGTTCTTC.

This clone was detected a few times. The chain has TRBV29-1 and TRBJ2-3; possibly TRBD2 for D (7 bases). The CDR3 has 15 amino acids. From germline, CDR1 is SQVTM and CDR2 ANQGSEA. V was pared by 4 bases and J by 2 bases, with 16 bases between. CDR3 amino acids: CSVVSAGAHTDTQYF. In DNA, the CDR3 is TGCAGCGTTGTTTCGGCGGGGGCCCACACAGATACGCAGTATTTT.

The V gene is TRBV6-1, the J gene TRBJ2-1, with TRBD2 as a possible D gene (6 bases). CDR1 and CDR2 from the germline V gene are MNHNS and SASEGT. Trimming stripped 2 bases from V and 4 bases from J, with 12 bases between. The CDR3 covers 15 residues. Here the CDR3 reads CASSERGGKYNEQFF. For the CDR3, the DNA is TGTGCCAGCAGTGAAAGGGGCGGGAAGTACAATGAGCAGTTCTTC.

This clone was recorded a few times. The chain employs TRBV7-2 and TRBJ1-5; 9 nucleotides agree with TRBD1. The CDR3 contains 14 residues. From germline, CDR1 is SGHTA and CDR2 FQGNSA. Germline trimming cut 5 bases from V and 6 bases from J; bases unmatched to any gene: 5. The CDR3 reads CASSTGDRAQPQHF. In DNA, the CDR3 is TGTGCCAGCAGCACAGGGGACAGGGCTCAGCCCCAGCATTTT. The full variable domain, in which reference TRBV7-2 and TRBJ1-5 provide the parts outside the CDR3, is GAGVSQSPSNKVTEKGKDVELRCDPISGHTALYWYRQSLGQGLEFLIYFQGNSAPDKSGLPSDRFSAERTGGSVSTLTIQRTQQEDSAVYLCASSTGDRAQPQHFGDGTRLSIL.

V is TRBV7-8 and J is TRBJ1-4; possible D gene TRBD1, 6 bases. The CDR3 consists of 15 residues. Trimming removed 1 base from V and 4 bases from J, with 10 bases in between. Germline CDR1 and CDR2: SGHVS and FQNEAQ. This CDR3 reads CASSLGGRGNEKLFF. The CDR3 DNA follows: TGTGCCAGCAGCTTAGGCGGCAGGGGTAATGAAAAACTGTTTTTT.

The rearrangement uses TRBV19 and TRBJ1-5, with D uncertain. The germline V gene encodes CDR1 LNHDA and CDR2 SQIVND (reference sequence). The V and J ends lost 6 bases and 4 bases respectively, with 13 bases between them. This CDR3 region has 14 residues. The CDR3 is CASRGGSLNQPQHF. The CDR3 bases are TGTGCCAGTAGAGGAGGTTCCCTTAATCAGCCCCAGCATTTT.

This clone was recorded only once. The chain joins TRBV4-1 to TRBJ2-3, with 8 bases lining up with TRBD2. Germline assignment: CDR1 MGHRA and CDR2 YSYEKL. V trimming: 3 bases; J trimming: 2 bases; junction bases outside the gene matches: 7. The CDR3 runs 16 residues. CDR3 DNA sequence: TGCGCCAGCAGCCACCCGGGACTAGATTTCACAGATACGCAGTATTTT. Translating gives CASSHPGLDFTDTQYF.

This clone was recorded a few times. The chain combines TRBV6-1 with TRBJ2-7; TRBD2 agrees at 7 bases. Losses at the gene ends were 4 bases for V and 7 bases for J; bases not matched to a gene: 13. The CDR3 runs 15 residues. The germline gives CDR1 MNHNS, CDR2 SASEGT. The CDR3 nucleotides read TGTGCCAGCAGTGCGATTTCTAGCGGCCTAGGGGAGCAGTACTTC. Translation gives CASSAISSGLGEQYF.

About this clone itself: The CDR3 ends on some other residue instead of the conserved phenylalanine or tryptophan, so this is likely a read error. This chain uses TRBV5-6 with TRBJ2-7, with TRBD1 identical over 7 bases. The CDR3 runs 12 residues. J lost 8 bases, V lost 4 bases, and 6 bases had no gene match. Germline V gene data show CDR1 as SGHDT and CDR2 as YYEEEE. The CDR3 DNA follows: TGTGCCAGCAGCACCGACAGGGAAAAGCAGTACCTC. Residues: CASSTDREKQYL.

This sequence joins TRBV6-1 and TRBJ1-1; D gene uncertain. Looked up from germline, CDR1 is MNHNS and CDR2 is SASEGT. V was cut by 3 bases and J by 5 bases, with 10 bases left in between. The CDR3 consists of 13 residues. CDR3 loop: CASSESRGTEAFF. CDR3 nucleotides: TGTGCCAGCAGTGAGTCACGAGGGACTGAAGCTTTCTTT.

This rearrangement joins TRBV5-1 to TRBJ2-5, with D perhaps TRBD1 (5 bases). V was cut by 0 bases and J by 1 base, with 10 bases left in between. CDR3 size: 15 residues. Germline CDR1 SGHRS, CDR2 YFSETQ. The CDR3 DNA reads TGCGCCAGCAGCTTGGTGCCCAGGGCCCAAGAGACCCAGTACTTC. Its translation: CASSLVPRAQETQYF.

This clone has a single count. The CDR3 loop reads CASSEWARAGEQYF. DNA of the CDR3: TGTGCCAGCAGTGAGTGGGCCAGAGCGGGCGAGCAGTACTTC. This rearrangement joins TRBV2 to TRBJ2-7, with D perhaps TRBD2 (6 bases). V was trimmed by 3 bases and J by 6 bases, leaving 15 bases between them. Germline V CDR1 and CDR2: SNHLY, FYNNEI. The CDR3 has 14 residues.

This chain links TRBV4-1 with TRBJ2-1; 7 bases line up with TRBD2. Unmatched junction bases numbered 12, after V lost 3 bases and J lost 4 bases. Germline values: CDR1 MGHRA, CDR2 YSYEKL. CDR3 size: 17 residues. The CDR3 loop reads CASSHPQRTRPYNEQFF. For the CDR3, the DNA is TGCGCCAGCAGCCATCCACAGAGGACTAGGCCGTACAATGAGCAGTTCTTC.

The table lists this clone with a few counts. The V and J genes are TRBV10-3 and TRBJ2-7; 8 bases are a match to TRBD1. V shed 6 bases, J shed 0 bases, and the junction held 10 bases outside the gene matches. The CDR3 runs 16 residues. CDR1 is ENHRY and CDR2 is SYGVKD in the germline V gene. This chain's CDR3 is CAIRDPGQASSYEQYF. The CDR3 nucleotides read TGTGCCATCAGAGACCCGGGACAGGCGAGCTCCTACGAGCAGTACTTC.

The chain carries TRBV19 and TRBJ1-2; D uncertain. CDR3 length: 12 residues. Germline V gene data show CDR1 as LNHDA and CDR2 as SQIVND (reference sequence). Trimming removed 3 bases at V and 7 bases at J, with 9 bases between. The CDR3 sequence is CASSIGDGGYTF. Written as DNA, the CDR3 is TGTGCCAGTAGTATCGGGGATGGTGGCTACACCTTC.

V and J are TRBV7-9 and TRBJ2-1; 7 nucleotides align to TRBD1. Germline V lookup: CDR1 SEHNR, CDR2 FQNEAQ (reference sequence). Trimming took 3 bases from V and 3 from J; bases not matched to a gene: 11. There are 17 residues in the CDR3. The CDR3 sequence is CASSFIPSGQNYNEQFF. The DNA for the CDR3 is TGTGCCAGCAGCTTCATCCCGTCGGGACAGAACTACAATGAGCAGTTCTTC. The full variable domain, rest sourced from reference TRBV7-9 and TRBJ2-1, is DTGVSQNPRHKITKRGQNVTFRCDPISEHNRLYWYRQTLGQGPEFLTYFQNEAQLEKSRLLSDRFSAERPKGSFSTLEIQRTEQGDSAMYLCASSFIPSGQNYNEQFFGPGTRLTVL.

The chain combines TRBV7-8 with TRBJ2-7, with 7 bases identical to TRBD1. Germline loops: CDR1 SGHVS, CDR2 FQNEAQ. The length of the CDR3 is 17 residues. After removal of 5 bases from V and 1 base from J, the junction contained 14 bases not matched to a gene. The CDR3 DNA sequence: TGTGCCAGCAGCCGCGACCCCGACAGGGAAAATTCCTACGAGCAGTACTTC. This translates into CASSRDPDRENSYEQYF.